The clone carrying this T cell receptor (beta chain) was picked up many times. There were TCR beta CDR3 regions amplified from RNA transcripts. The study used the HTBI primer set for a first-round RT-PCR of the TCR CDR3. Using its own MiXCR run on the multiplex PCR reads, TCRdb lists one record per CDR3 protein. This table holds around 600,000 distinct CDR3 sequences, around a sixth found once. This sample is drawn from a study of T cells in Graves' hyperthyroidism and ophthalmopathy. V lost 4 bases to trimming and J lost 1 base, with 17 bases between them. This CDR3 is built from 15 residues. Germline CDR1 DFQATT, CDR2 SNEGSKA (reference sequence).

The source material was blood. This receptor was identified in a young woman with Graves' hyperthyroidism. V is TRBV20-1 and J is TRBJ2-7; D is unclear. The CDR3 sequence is CSANVGSYPSYEQYF. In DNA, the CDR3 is TGCAGTGCTAACGTAGGGTCCTATCCTTCCTACGAGCAGTACTTC.